These 21 T cell receptor beta chains share one sample of origin, sequenced in a study of T cells in Graves' hyperthyroidism and ophthalmopathy. Template material for amplifying TCR beta CDR3 regions consisted of RNA transcripts. The primer set for the first-round RT-PCR of the TCR CDR3 was HTBI. Each CDR3 protein is one row after TCRdb ran MiXCR on the multiplex PCR reads. Seen here are 560,000 or so distinct CDR3 sequences, about 20% observed once, and the top ten hold less than 55%. Sequencing was done on a sample of blood. These receptors were collected from a man in his forties with Graves' ophthalmopathy.

The chain combines TRBV6-9 with TRBJ2-7, with D unclear. The germline V gene encodes CDR1 MNHGY and CDR2 SVAAGI. Trimming left V 3 bases short and J 6 bases short, with 9 bases between. The CDR3 length is 12 residues. As DNA, the CDR3 is TGTGCCAGCAGTTACGTCCATTCCGAGCAGTACTTC. It codes for CASSYVHSEQYF.

This clonotype was seen only a few times. A single base separates this from a much larger clone, so it may be a read error. This rearrangement joins TRBV11-2 to TRBJ2-1; D possibly uses TRBD1 or TRBD2 (6 bases each). CDR1 is SGHAT, CDR2 FQNNGV, per germline. This CDR3 contains 17 residues. V was cut by 1 base and J by 8 bases, with 21 bases left in between. In DNA form, the CDR3 reads TGTGCCAGCAGCTTAGTTGGTCTCGCAATAAGGGGGGATGAGCAGTTCTTC. Amino acids: CASSLVGLAIRGDEQFF.

The chain links TRBV7-2 to TRBJ1-5, with D perhaps matching TRBD1 (5 bases). The CDR3 is made up of 14 amino acids. Deletions cut 5 bases from V and 5 bases from J, with 13 bases between. Germline V gene sequence: CDR1 SGHTA, CDR2 FQGNSA. The chain's CDR3 is CASSPRPGYQPQHF. The CDR3 DNA reads as TGTGCCAGCAGCCCCCGGCCAGGGTATCAGCCCCAGCATTTT.

This rearrangement joins TRBV5-1 to TRBJ2-3; 11 nucleotides match TRBD2. V was clipped by 3 bases and J by 5 bases; unmatched bases: 8. The germline CDR1 and CDR2 sequences are SGHRS and YFSETQ. The CDR3 loop spans 16 amino acids. The CDR3 spells CASSSSGGTTIDTQYF. The CDR3 DNA sequence: TGCGCCAGCAGCTCTAGCGGGGGGACCACTATAGATACGCAGTATTTT.

This clonotype was counted many times. J is TRBJ1-5 and V is TRBV2; D gene unclear. This CDR3 comprises 13 residues. Germline V lookup: CDR1 SNHLY, CDR2 FYNNEI. V lost 4 bases to trimming and J lost 4 bases, with 8 bases between them. The CDR3 protein is CASSVLGNQPQHF. The CDR3 DNA sequence: TGTGCCAGCAGTGTTTTAGGGAATCAGCCCCAGCATTTT.

This clonotype was picked up many times. V is TRBV20-1 and J is TRBJ1-1; no clear D. The CDR3 extends over 13 amino acids. V dropped 1 base and J dropped 1 base, with 7 bases sitting between them. In germline, CDR1 is DFQATT, CDR2 SNEGSKA (reference sequence). In DNA form, the CDR3 reads TGCAGTGCTAGAGGTAGGGCGAACACTGAAGCTTTCTTT. This encodes CSARGRANTEAFF.

This clonotype has more than one count but fewer than ten. The CDR3 sequence: CASKTSGGKQPQHF. CDR3 sequence (DNA): TGTGCCAGCAAAACCTCAGGGGGAAAACAGCCCCAGCATTTT. V and J are TRBV12-3 or TRBV12-4 and TRBJ1-5; 7 bases are a match to TRBD1. This CDR3 comprises 14 residues. Germline trimming cut 7 bases from V and 7 bases from J; bases unmatched to any gene: 10.

The chain has TRBV12-5 and TRBJ2-7; 8 bases align to TRBD1. V lost 0 bases, J lost 5 bases, and 9 bases stayed unmatched. The CDR3 contains 16 residues. CDR1 and CDR2 from the germline V gene are LGHNT and FRNRAP. CDR3 nucleotides: TGTGCTAGTGGTTTGGTACTGGGCAGGGGGCTAAACGAGCAGTACTTC. It translates to CASGLVLGRGLNEQYF.

CDR3 amino acids: CASSQLTGLNTEAFF. CDR3 nucleotide sequence: TGTGCCAGCAGCCAACTGACAGGGTTGAACACTGAAGCTTTCTTT. V is TRBV14 and J is TRBJ1-1; TRBD1 agrees at 7 bases. Unmatched junction bases numbered 3, after V lost 2 bases and J lost 0 bases. The CDR3 has 15 residues. Germline CDR1 reads SGHDN; CDR2 reads FVKESK.

The rearrangement uses TRBV7-9 and TRBJ2-1, with D hard to call. Trimming shortened V by 5 bases and J by 3 bases, and 8 bases separated the two germline ends. CDR3 size: 13 residues. Per the germline V gene, CDR1 is SEHNR and CDR2 is FQNEAQ (reference sequence). The CDR3 nucleotides are TGTGCCAGCAGCACCAGCCACTACAATGAGCAGTTCTTC. The encoded protein is CASSTSHYNEQFF.

CDR3 in amino acids: CASSGSGGAHEQYF. Here the CDR3 DNA reads TGTGCCAGCAGCGGGAGCGGGGGGGCCCACGAGCAGTACTTC. This rearrangement joins TRBV6-1 to TRBJ2-7, with TRBD2 identical over 10 bases. Per germline, CDR1 MNHNS and CDR2 SASEGT. Trimming took 6 bases from V and 5 from J; bases not matched to a gene: 7. This CDR3 spans 14 amino acids.

CDR3 nucleotide sequence: TGTGCCAGCAGCGAACCCGCACCCTCGTCGTATTTT. Protein product: CASSEPAPSSYF. This chain links TRBV2 with TRBJ2-3; D call uncertain. The CDR3 consists of 12 residues. The V gene lost 6 bases and the J gene lost 14 bases, with 18 bases spanning the gap. From germline, CDR1 is SNHLY and CDR2 FYNNEI.

J is TRBJ2-7 and V is TRBV2; D assignment may be TRBD1 or TRBD2 (5 bases each). V was clipped by 10 bases and J by 2 bases, with 15 bases between them. Germline CDR1 is SNHLY and CDR2 is FYNNEI. This CDR3 is built from 13 residues. The CDR3 nucleotides read TGTGCCACCGGGGCCAGGAGGACCTACGAGCAGTACTTC. Translation: CATGARRTYEQYF. Full variable domain (outside the CDR3, taken from reference TRBV2 and TRBJ2-7): EPEVTQTPSHQVTQMGQEVILRCVPISNHLYFYWYRQILGQKVEFLVSFYNNEISEKSEIFDDQFSVERPDGSNFTLKIRSTKLEDSAMYFCATGARRTYEQYFGPGTRLTVT.

This clonotype was seen ten or more times. The genes are TRBV6-5 and TRBJ2-7; 9 positions match TRBD2. This CDR3 contains 17 residues. CDR1 and CDR2 (germline): MNHEY, SVGAGI. Trimming cost V 0 bases and J 2 bases; bases outside gene matches: 8. The CDR3 loop reads CASSYSIQREVPYEQYF. The CDR3 nucleotides read TGTGCCAGCAGTTACTCCATCCAGCGGGAGGTCCCCTACGAGCAGTACTTC.

The J gene is TRBJ1-2, the V gene TRBV19; 8 bases align to TRBD1. The CDR3 length is 14 residues. Germline V gives CDR1 LNHDA, CDR2 SQIVND (reference sequence). V lost 7 bases and J lost 4; bases outside the gene matches: 8. The CDR3 sequence is CASTPGQALYGYTF. The CDR3 DNA sequence: TGTGCCAGTACTCCGGGACAGGCCCTCTATGGCTACACCTTC.

On this clonotype: The junction departs from germline at one end; a sequencing error may be responsible. The CDR3 reads CASSPRKDGDTIYF. The CDR3, as DNA: TGTGCCAGCTCACCCCGGAAGGATGGAGACACCATATATTTT. This chain joins TRBV18 and TRBJ1-3; no clear D gene. CDR1 is KGHSH and CDR2 is LQKENI in the germline V gene. The CDR3 runs 14 residues. Full variable domain (missing parts from reference TRBV18 and TRBJ1-3): NAGVMQNPRHLVRRRGQEARLRCSPMKGHSHVYWYRQLPEEGLKFMVYLQKENIIDESGMPKERFSAEFPKEGPSILRIQQVVRGDSAAYFCASSPRKDGDTIYFGEGSWLTVV.

Of note for this clonotype: It may be a read error: a sequence one base away is much more abundant. The genes are TRBV28 and TRBJ2-3, with D possibly matching TRBD2 (5 bases). The CDR3 spans 15 residues. The germline V gene has CDR1 MDHEN and CDR2 SYDVKM. Trimming removed 3 bases at V and 3 bases at J, with 13 bases between. The DNA of the CDR3 is TGTGCCAGCAGTTTGGGCAGGAGGTGGACAGATACGCAGTATTTT. Translation gives CASSLGRRWTDTQYF.

The rearrangement uses TRBV2 and TRBJ1-4; 7 nucleotides match TRBD1. The CDR3 sequence is 14 residues long. The germline V gene has CDR1 SNHLY and CDR2 FYNNEI. J lost 0 bases, V lost 6 bases, and 1 base had no gene match. The DNA of the CDR3 is TGTGCCAGCAGGACAGGGACAACTAATGAAAAACTGTTTTTT. As protein: CASRTGTTNEKLFF.

The rearrangement uses TRBV5-1 and TRBJ2-5; D is uncertain. The CDR3 length is 12 residues. Trimming removed 5 bases at V and 4 bases at J, with 9 bases between. Germline V lookup: CDR1 SGHRS, CDR2 YFSETQ. The CDR3 DNA reads as TGCGCCAGCAGGGACCGCCTAGAGACCCAGTACTTC. Its protein product is CASRDRLETQYF.

This clonotype was seen repeatedly, ten times or more. The genes are TRBV11-2 and TRBJ1-1, with D unclear. The CDR3 spans 12 residues. Trimming took 4 bases from V and 7 from J, leaving 10 bases between them. Germline CDR1 is SGHAT and CDR2 is FQNNGV. This chain's CDR3 is CASSSSRIEAFF. The CDR3 DNA sequence: TGTGCCAGCAGCTCCTCCCGTATTGAAGCTTTCTTT.

This clonotype was recorded a few times. This sequence joins TRBV6-1 and TRBJ1-1, with TRBD1 identical over 9 bases. CDR1 and CDR2 from the germline V gene are MNHNS and SASEGT. The CDR3 spans 14 residues. V trimming: 5 bases; J trimming: 11 bases; junction bases outside the gene matches: 12. CDR3 coding DNA: TGTGCCAGCAGTTCACAGGGGGCGGCCGGTCCCGCTTTCTTT. It encodes CASSSQGAAGPAFF.